The 2 T cell receptor beta chains given below trace back to one sample, sequenced in a study of CD8+ T cells in alopecia areata. Reverse transcription of extracted RNA yielded cDNA, which provided the sequencing template. The data were produced by immunoSEQ multiplex PCR, yet TCRdb's version contains in-frame clones alone and is incomplete. The sample holds about 200,000 clones, about 61% seen once. Sequenced input: CD8+ T cells sorted from blood. The source of these receptors is a human donor in good health.

The chain joins TRBV27 to TRBJ1-6; TRBD1 might be the D (5 bases). Between the trimmed V and J ends, which lost 0 bases and 7 bases, there was a span of 10 bases. The CDR3 sequence is 15 residues long. The germline V gene encodes CDR1 MNHEY and CDR2 SMNVEV (reference sequence). This chain's CDR3 is CASSLSKAGNSPLHF. CDR3 nucleotides: TGTGCCAGCAGTTTATCGAAGGCAGGGAATTCACCCCTCCACTTT.

The table lists this clone with a few counts. The rearrangement uses TRBV11-2 and TRBJ2-4, with D hard to call. V was cut by 5 bases and J by 13 bases, with 18 bases left in between. There are 13 residues in the CDR3. Germline V gene sequence: CDR1 SGHAT, CDR2 FQNNGV. This chain's CDR3 is CASSATVMRIQYF. DNA of the CDR3: TGTGCCAGCAGCGCTACCGTCATGCGTATCCAGTACTTC. Complete variable domain (other parts from reference TRBV11-2 and TRBJ2-4): EAGVAQSPRYKIIEKRQSVAFWCNPISGHATLYWYQQILGQGPKLLIQFQNNGVVDDSQLPKDRFSAERLKGVDSTLKIQPAKLEDSAVYLCASSATVMRIQYFGAGTRLSVL.